This T cell receptor (beta chain) emerged from a study of tumor and adjacent non-tumor tissue in lung cancer. Looking at the study overall: Patients comprised some eleven adenocarcinoma, 2 squamous cell carcinoma and 1 small cell lung cancer. Aged roughly 30 to 76 years, patients included nine to eleven men and 5 women with stage I to III disease.

The template was RNA from unsorted bulk tissue. Chemotherapy-naive patients with new lung cancer underwent thoracic surgery in China, August–late 2014. Study results and caveats: Top 100 clones took a larger repertoire share in normal lung.

Turning to this clonotype: Its matching antigen is unknown. The junction shows a germline mismatch at one end, possibly a read error.

TCRbeta libraries were built with three rounds of nested PCR, modified from ARM-PCR. One entry per CDR3 protein, called by TCRdb with MiXCR from the multiplex PCR reads. The sample has approximately 120,000 distinct CDR3 sequences, over 65% seen once. In germline, CDR1 is ENHRY, CDR2 SYGVKD. The CDR3 covers 12 residues. The clonotype was recovered from a man between 25 and 39 years old with non-small cell lung cancer. The sample comprised lung tumor tissue. The chain carries TRBV10-3 and TRBJ2-1; TRBD1 is a possible D gene (6 bases). The CDR3 is CAINESKGVQFF. The CDR3 nucleotides are TGTGCCATCAATGAGTCTAAGGGGGTTCAATTCTTC.